The T cell receptor beta chain described here comes from a study of blood T cell repertoires in COVID-19. Study-wide background: There were acute and convalescent COVID-19 samples, and they came from the United States, Italy and Spain. T cells, B-cell-depleted T cells, or PBMCs provided the cDNA or gDNA that served as material.

This clone was seen a handful of times. Authors' data handling: The assay estimated nucleated cells by amplifying reference gene primers. The table came from immunoSEQ multiplex PCR; TCRdb's copy has only in-frame clones and leaves some out. That table furnishes V, J and clone size, whereas the DNA furnished D and trimming. The table lists about 410,000 clones, 86% of them singletons, with 1.4% in the top ten. J gave up 4 bases and V 1 base, and 5 bases lay outside the gene matches. The CDR3 is 15 amino acids. Germline loops: CDR1 LGHNT, CDR2 FRNRAP. This clonotype was sampled from a woman in her twenties or thirties with active or convalescent COVID-19. The sample was peripheral blood. The chain is built from TRBV12-5 and TRBJ1-2; 8 bases line up with TRBD1. The CDR3 here is CASGLGGQASYGYTF. The CDR3 DNA is TGTGCTAGTGGTTTGGGGGGACAGGCTAGCTATGGCTACACCTTC.